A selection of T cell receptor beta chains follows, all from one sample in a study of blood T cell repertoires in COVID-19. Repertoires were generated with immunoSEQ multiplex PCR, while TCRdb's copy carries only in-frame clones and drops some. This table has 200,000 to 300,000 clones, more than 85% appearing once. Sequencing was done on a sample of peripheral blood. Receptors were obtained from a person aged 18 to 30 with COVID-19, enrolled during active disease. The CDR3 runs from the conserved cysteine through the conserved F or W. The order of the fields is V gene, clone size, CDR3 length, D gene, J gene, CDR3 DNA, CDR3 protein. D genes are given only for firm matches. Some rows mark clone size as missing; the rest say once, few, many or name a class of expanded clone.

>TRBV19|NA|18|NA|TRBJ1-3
TGTGCCAGTAGCCCCATGGTGGGTTATTACAGCTCTGGAAACACCATATATTTT
CASSPMVGYYSSGNTIYF
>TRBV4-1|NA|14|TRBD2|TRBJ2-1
TGCGCCAGCAGCAACGCGGGACTAGACAATGAGCAGTTCTTC
CASSNAGLDNEQFF
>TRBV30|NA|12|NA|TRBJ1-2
TGTGCCTGGAGTACGGGAAGCTATGGCTACACCTTC
CAWSTGSYGYTF
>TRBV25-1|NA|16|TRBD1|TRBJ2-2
TGTGCCAGCAGTGATTCAAGGGGGCGCGGCACCGGGGAGCTGTTTTTT
CASSDSRGRGTGELFF
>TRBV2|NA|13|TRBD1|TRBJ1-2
TGTGCCAGCAGTGTGGGACAGGGGAATGGCTACACCTTC
CASSVGQGNGYTF
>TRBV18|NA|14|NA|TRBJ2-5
TGTGCCAGCTCAACTACCAGTTTAGTTGAGACCCAGTACTTC
CASSTTSLVETQYF
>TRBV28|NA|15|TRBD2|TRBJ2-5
TGTGCCAGCTCTGGACTAGCGGGAGAAGGAGAGACCCAGTACTTC
CASSGLAGEGETQYF
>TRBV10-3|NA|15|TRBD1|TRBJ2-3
TGTGCCATCAGTGATACACAGGGGACGGGAGATACGCAGTATTTT
CAISDTQGTGDTQYF
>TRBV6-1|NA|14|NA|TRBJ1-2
TGTGCCAGCAGTGACGCAGGGGTATACTATGGCTACACCTTC
CASSDAGVYYGYTF
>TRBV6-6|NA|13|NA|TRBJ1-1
TGTGCCAGCAGTTACCCAGAAGGTGTAGCAGCTTTCTTT
CASSYPEGVAAFF
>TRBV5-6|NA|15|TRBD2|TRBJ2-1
TGTGCCAGCAGCTTGGGACTAGCGGGGGGTCAGGCGCAGTTCTTC
CASSLGLAGGQAQFF
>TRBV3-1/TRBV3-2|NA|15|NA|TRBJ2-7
TGTGCCAGCAGCCCTCTCCGGGACAATACCTACGAGCAGTACTTC
CASSPLRDNTYEQYF
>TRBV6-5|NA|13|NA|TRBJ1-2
TGTGCCAGCAGTTACGTAGGGGCTGGGGGCTACACCTTC
CASSYVGAGGYTF
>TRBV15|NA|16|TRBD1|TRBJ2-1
TGTGCCACCAGCAGAGCTCGCGGGACAGGGATCGATGAGCAGTTCTTC
CATSRARGTGIDEQFF
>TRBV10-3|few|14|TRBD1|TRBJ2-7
TGTGCCATCAGTGGAGGGGGCCGTTCCCACGAGCAGTACTTC
CAISGGGRSHEQYF
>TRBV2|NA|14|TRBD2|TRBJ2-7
TGTGCCAGCAGTGCGCCCGGGACTAACTACGAGCAGTACTTC
CASSAPGTNYEQYF
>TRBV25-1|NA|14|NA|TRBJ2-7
TGTGCCAGCAGTTCCAGGGCGATGCCCTACGAGCAGTACTTC
CASSSRAMPYEQYF